These 25 T cell receptor beta chains were sequenced from one sample in a study of blood T cells in healthy people across ages. Alongside a J-beta primer mix, a sample-barcoded 5' primer served in a second PCR lasting about 6 to 11 cycles. Each CDR3 protein is one row after TCRdb ran MiXCR on the 5' RACE reads. The table records about 1.7 million distinct CDR3 sequences, under 30% of them present only once. The sequenced sample consisted of blood. The receptors come from a woman between 25 and 40 years old in good health.

The chain recombines TRBV6-2 or TRBV6-3 with TRBJ2-1; 8 positions agree with TRBD2. The V gene's germline CDR1 is MNHEY and CDR2 SVGEGT. The CDR3 spans 17 residues. The junction had 18 bases not matched to a gene; V was cut back by 8 bases and J by 6 bases. As DNA, the CDR3 is TGTGCCAGCGTCTACCTACTCGGAGCGGGAGCGGCCAATGAGCAGTTCTTC. It yields the protein CASVYLLGAGAANEQFF.

Details on this clonotype: It may be a read error: a sequence one base away is much more abundant. The chain joins TRBV20-1 to TRBJ1-2, with D uncertain. CDR3 length: 12 residues. CDR1 and CDR2 (germline): DFQATT, SNEGSKA (reference sequence). This chain's CDR3 is CRAAKNNYGYTF. CDR3 nucleotides: TGCAGGGCTGCTAAAAATAACTATGGCTACACCTTC.

This clonotype was seen ten or more times. This chain links TRBV10-3 with TRBJ2-6, with D hard to call. This CDR3 has 14 residues. The germline CDR1 and CDR2 sequences are ENHRY and SYGVKD. V was shortened by 3 bases and J by 1 base, with 4 bases between the two germline ends. Written as DNA, the CDR3 is TGTGCCATCAGTGATCTATCTGGGGCCAACGTCCTGACTTTC. It codes for CAISDLSGANVLTF.

The CDR3 coding sequence is TGCAGTGCCCTCCAGGGGGACACTGAAGCTTTCTTT. This gives the protein CSALQGDTEAFF. The rearrangement uses TRBV20-1 and TRBJ1-1, with 7 bases lining up with TRBD1. This CDR3 comprises 12 residues. With V trimmed by 6 bases and J by 3 bases, 4 bases remained unmatched. Germline V gene lookup returns CDR1 DFQATT and CDR2 SNEGSKA (reference sequence).

This clonotype occurred many times. The genes are TRBV30 and TRBJ2-4, with unresolved D. The CDR3 has 13 amino acids. Germline CDR1 and CDR2: GTSNPN and SVGIG (reference sequence). Trimming removed 0 bases at V and 8 bases at J, with 11 bases between. CDR3 sequence reads: CAWSVMGYDIQYF. The CDR3 DNA reads as TGTGCCTGGAGTGTAATGGGGTATGACATTCAGTACTTC. Full variable domain (missing parts from reference TRBV30 and TRBJ2-4): SQTIHQWPATLVQPVGSPLSLECTVEGTSNPNLYWYRQAAGRGLQLLFYSVGIGQISSEVPQNLSASRPQDRQFILSSKKLLLSDSGFYLCAWSVMGYDIQYFGAGTRLSVL.

The chain joins TRBV3-1 to TRBJ2-7; D could derive from TRBD1 or TRBD2 (5 bases each). V lost 6 bases and J lost 2, with 23 bases in between. Germline CDR1 and CDR2: LGHDT and YNNKEL (reference sequence). The CDR3 covers 17 residues. Here the CDR3 reads CASSLGMGPQIPYEQYF. CDR3 DNA sequence: TGTGCCAGCAGTCTCGGGATGGGACCCCAAATCCCCTACGAGCAGTACTTC.

The rearrangement links TRBV7-9 to TRBJ2-2; 8 bases line up with TRBD2. This CDR3 is built from 14 residues. Germline trimming cut 5 bases from V and 6 bases from J; bases unmatched to any gene: 5. Germline CDR1 reads SEHNR; CDR2 reads FQNEAQ (reference sequence). The CDR3 here is CASSASGSAGELFF. The CDR3 DNA reads TGTGCCAGCAGCGCTAGCGGGTCGGCCGGGGAGCTGTTTTTT.

The chain recombines TRBV7-2 with TRBJ1-2; D not resolved. The CDR3 contains 14 residues. V lost 1 base, J lost 7 bases, and 13 bases lay in between. Germline V CDR1 and CDR2: SGHTA, FQGNSA. For the CDR3, the DNA is TGTGCCAGCAGCTTAGAGGTCAAGACGGGTGGCTACACCTTC. Its translation: CASSLEVKTGGYTF.

The rearrangement uses TRBV2 and TRBJ1-2; D is possibly TRBD1 (6 bases). The CDR3 is 13 amino acids. V dropped 4 bases and J dropped 7 bases, with 13 bases sitting between them. Germline V gene data show CDR1 as SNHLY and CDR2 as FYNNEI. CDR3 sequence reads: CASSGTKGGGYTF. The CDR3 DNA sequence: TGTGCCAGCAGTGGGACTAAAGGGGGTGGCTACACCTTC.

J is TRBJ2-3 and V is TRBV2; D might be TRBD1 or TRBD2, each matching 5 bases. The germline V and J ends were trimmed by 10 bases and 5 bases, with 16 bases remaining between them. This CDR3 has 13 residues. The germline CDR1 and CDR2 sequences are SNHLY and FYNNEI. The CDR3 region is CANGGDALDTQYF. The CDR3 DNA sequence: TGTGCCAACGGTGGGGACGCCTTAGATACGCAGTATTTT.

This clonotype was observed once. The chain is built from TRBV5-1 and TRBJ2-1, with TRBD2 matching 7 bases. The J segment lost 7 bases and the V segment lost 2 bases, leaving 9 bases of the junction unmatched. Germline lookup yields CDR1 SGHRS and CDR2 YFSETQ. This CDR3 contains 15 residues. The CDR3 coding sequence is TGCGCCAGCAGCTTAAGTCTAGCGGTCGGGAATGAGCAGTTCTTC. Residues: CASSLSLAVGNEQFF.

This chain uses TRBV7-6 with TRBJ1-5; 7 nucleotides match TRBD1. V shed 5 bases, J shed 7 bases, and the junction held 14 bases outside the gene matches. There are 16 residues in the CDR3. Germline V lookup: CDR1 SGHVS, CDR2 FNYEAQ. The CDR3 region has the DNA TGTGCCAGCAGCCCTCCGACAGGGCCCCCAGGACAGCCCCAGCATTTT. Translation gives CASSPPTGPPGQPQHF.

This clonotype appeared once. This could be a read error, since a much larger clone is one nucleotide away. This chain connects TRBV7-3 to TRBJ1-6; no clear D gene. Germline V gene lookup returns CDR1 SGHTA and CDR2 FQGTGA. CDR3 length equals 14 residues. The chain's CDR3 is CASSLYSSGSPPHF. The CDR3 bases are TGTGCCAGCAGCTTATACAGCAGCGGCTCACCCCCCCACTTT.

The chain is built from TRBV5-5 and TRBJ2-3, with D unclear. Trimming took 0 bases from V and 7 from J, leaving 9 bases between them. Germline V CDR1 and CDR2: SGHKS, YYEKEE (reference sequence). CDR3 length equals 13 residues. DNA for the CDR3: TGTGCCAGCAGCTTGGCCCCGCTACATACGCAGTATTTT. This sequence encodes CASSLAPLHTQYF. Full variable domain (outside the CDR3, taken from reference TRBV5-5 and TRBJ2-3): DAGVTQSPTHLIKTRGQQVTLRCSPISGHKSVSWYQQVLGQGPQFIFQYYEKEERGRGNFPDRFSARQFPNYSSELNVNALLLGDSALYLCASSLAPLHTQYFGPGTRLTVL.

This clonotype was found a few times. The V gene is TRBV7-9, the J gene TRBJ1-1, with D unclear. V was cut by 2 bases and J by 3 bases, with 19 bases left in between. The CDR3 is made up of 17 amino acids. The germline gives CDR1 SEHNR, CDR2 FQNEAQ (reference sequence). CDR3 in DNA: TGTGCCAGCAGCTTATCCACCGACTCCAGAGCCCACACTGAAGCTTTCTTT. It codes for CASSLSTDSRAHTEAFF.

The sample holds a few counts of this clonotype. The chain combines TRBV29-1 with TRBJ2-1; D is perhaps TRBD1 or TRBD2 (5 bases each). Germline V CDR1 and CDR2: SQVTM, ANQGSEA. V lost 5 bases, J lost 5 bases, and 19 bases lay in between. The CDR3 consists of 15 residues. The CDR3: CSVRRTGAFNNEQFF. CDR3 DNA: TGCAGCGTTCGAAGGACCGGGGCCTTTAACAATGAGCAGTTCTTC.

CDR3 bases: TGTGCCAGCAGCTTCCGAGACAGGAGCTACACCTTC. It yields the protein CASSFRDRSYTF. The chain links TRBV5-8 to TRBJ1-2; the D gene is possibly TRBD1 (6 bases). Germline CDR1 SGHTS, CDR2 YDEGEE. The CDR3 consists of 12 residues. V lost 2 bases, J lost 9 bases, and 11 bases lay in between.

This rearrangement joins TRBV20-1 to TRBJ2-7; D might be TRBD1 or TRBD2, each matching 5 bases. The CDR3 length is 11 residues. The V end was cut by 6 bases, the J end by 8 bases, with 14 bases between. Germline V lookup: CDR1 DFQATT, CDR2 SNEGSKA (reference sequence). The CDR3 here is CSALREIKQYF. The CDR3 DNA reads TGCAGTGCCCTCAGGGAGATAAAGCAGTACTTC.

The V call is TRBV25-1, the J call TRBJ2-5; a possible D gene is TRBD1 (5 bases). Germline lookup yields CDR1 MGHDK and CDR2 SYGVNS. V was trimmed by 3 bases and J by 5 bases, leaving 10 bases between them. This CDR3 has 13 amino acids. CDR3 loop: CASSDQGRETQYF. The CDR3, as DNA: TGTGCCAGCAGTGACCAGGGTCGGGAGACCCAGTACTTC.

The chain carries TRBV4-1 and TRBJ2-7, with D possibly being TRBD2 (5 bases). The germline CDR1 and CDR2 sequences are MGHRA and YSYEKL. The CDR3 covers 24 residues. V was clipped by 1 base and J by 3 bases, with 40 bases between them. CDR3 residues: CASSQGSPKPTTRDPGEAGYEQYF. In DNA form, the CDR3 reads TGCGCCAGCAGCCAAGGCTCTCCTAAGCCGACTACACGGGATCCTGGTGAGGCGGGCTACGAGCAGTACTTC.

The sample holds a few counts of this clonotype. The chain employs TRBV7-2 and TRBJ2-7, with 10 nucleotides matching TRBD2. Germline CDR1 reads SGHTA; CDR2 reads FQGNSA. V gave up 5 bases and J gave up 3 bases; unmatched junction bases: 7. CDR3 length: 15 amino acids. The CDR3 DNA is TGTGCCAGCAGCCCGCTAGCGGGAGTTTTCTACGAGCAGTACTTC. Its translation: CASSPLAGVFYEQYF.

This clonotype turned up a few times. The J gene is TRBJ1-6, the V gene TRBV5-1; 8 bases fit TRBD1. Trimming cost V 4 bases and J 11 bases; bases outside gene matches: 8. Germline CDR1 reads SGHRS; CDR2 reads YFSETQ. This CDR3 region has 14 residues. CDR3 coding DNA: TGCGCCAGCAGCACAGACAGGGGAAGGACACCCCTCCACTTT. Amino acids: CASSTDRGRTPLHF. Looking up the rest from reference TRBV5-1 and TRBJ1-6 gives the full variable domain: KAGVTQTPRYLIKTRGQQVTLSCSPISGHRSVSWYQQTPGQGLQFLFEYFSETQRNKGNFPGRFSGRQFSNSRSEMNVSTLELGDSALYLCASSTDRGRTPLHFGNGTRLTVT.

The table lists this clonotype with many counts. The chain is built from TRBV12-3 or TRBV12-4 and TRBJ2-7; D possibly corresponds to TRBD1 (5 bases). The CDR3 extends over 16 amino acids. Between the trimmed V and J ends, which lost 6 bases and 0 bases, there was a span of 18 bases. The CDR3 sequence: CASSEWGSTSSYEQYF. The CDR3 nucleotides read TGTGCCAGCAGCGAGTGGGGCTCTACCAGCTCCTACGAGCAGTACTTC.

V usage is TRBV2 and J usage is TRBJ2-3; TRBD1 matches 10 bases. The CDR3 consists of 16 residues. CDR1 is SNHLY and CDR2 is FYNNEI in the germline V gene. V lost 7 bases, J lost 3 bases, and 10 bases stayed unmatched. The chain's CDR3 is CASIKNRDRGTDTQYF. The CDR3 coding sequence is TGTGCCAGCATCAAAAACCGGGACAGGGGAACAGATACGCAGTATTTT.

The V call is TRBV7-2, the J call TRBJ2-5; D is perhaps TRBD2 (5 bases). The V and J ends lost 6 bases and 0 bases respectively, with 8 bases between them. CDR1 and CDR2 (germline): SGHTA, FQGNSA. The CDR3 spans 13 residues. CDR3 DNA: TGTGCCAGCAGTCAGCGGTACCAAGAGACCCAGTACTTC. The encoded protein is CASSQRYQETQYF. Full variable domain (outside the CDR3, taken from reference TRBV7-2 and TRBJ2-5): GAGVSQSPSNKVTEKGKDVELRCDPISGHTALYWYRQSLGQGLEFLIYFQGNSAPDKSGLPSDRFSAERTGGSVSTLTIQRTQQEDSAVYLCASSQRYQETQYFGPGTRLLVL.